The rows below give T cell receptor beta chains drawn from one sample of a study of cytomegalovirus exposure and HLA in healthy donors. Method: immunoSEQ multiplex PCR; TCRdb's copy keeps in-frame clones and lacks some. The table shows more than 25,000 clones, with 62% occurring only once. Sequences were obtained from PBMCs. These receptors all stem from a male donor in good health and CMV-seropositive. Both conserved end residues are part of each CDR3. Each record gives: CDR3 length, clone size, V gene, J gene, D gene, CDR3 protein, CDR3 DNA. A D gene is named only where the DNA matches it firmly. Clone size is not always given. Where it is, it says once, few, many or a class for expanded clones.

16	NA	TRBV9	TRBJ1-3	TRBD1	CASSVWGTASGNTIYF	TGTGCCAGCAGCGTATGGGGGACAGCCTCTGGAAACACCATATATTTT
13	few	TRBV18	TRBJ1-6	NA	CASSRTDNSPLHF	TGTGCCAGCTCACGGACAGATAATTCACCCCTCCACTTT
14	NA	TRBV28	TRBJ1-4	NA	CASSTTPGNEKLFF	TGTGCCAGCAGCACCACGCCAGGGAATGAAAAACTGTTTTTT
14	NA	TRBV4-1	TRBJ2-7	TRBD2	CASTTSGRDYEQYF	TGCGCCAGCACAACTAGCGGGAGGGACTACGAGCAGTACTTC
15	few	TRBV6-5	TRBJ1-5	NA	CASSYGDWSNQPQHF	TGTGCCAGCAGTTACGGGGACTGGAGCAATCAGCCCCAGCATTTT
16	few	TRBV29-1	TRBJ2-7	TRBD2	CSVGIGTSGRFHEQYF	TGCAGCGTTGGAATCGGGACTAGCGGGAGGTTCCACGAGCAGTACTTC
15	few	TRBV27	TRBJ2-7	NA	CASSLRGRLSYEQYF	TGTGCCAGCAGTTTAAGGGGCAGGCTCTCCTACGAGCAGTACTTC
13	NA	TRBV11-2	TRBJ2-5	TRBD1	CASSRDREETQYF	TGTGCCAGCAGCCGGGACAGGGAAGAGACCCAGTACTTC
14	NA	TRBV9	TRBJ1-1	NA	CASSPNSGNTEAFF	TGTGCCAGCAGCCCCAACTCGGGGAACACTGAAGCTTTCTTT
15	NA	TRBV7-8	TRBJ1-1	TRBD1	CASSRDSKMNTEAFF	TGTGCCAGCAGCCGGGACAGCAAGATGAACACTGAAGCTTTCTTT
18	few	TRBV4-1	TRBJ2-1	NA	CASSQDREVRSSYNEQFF	TGCGCCAGCAGCCAAGATAGAGAGGTCCGAAGCTCCTACAATGAGCAGTTCTTC
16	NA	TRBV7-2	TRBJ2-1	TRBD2	CASSPNPAGGRNEQFF	TGTGCCAGCAGCCCGAATCCGGCGGGAGGCCGGAATGAGCAGTTCTTC
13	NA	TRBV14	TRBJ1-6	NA	CASTYRRNSPLHF	TGTGCCAGCACCTACAGGCGAAATTCACCCCTCCACTTT
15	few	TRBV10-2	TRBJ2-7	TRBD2	CASSLSAGVSYEQYF	TGCGCCAGCAGCCTCTCGGCGGGGGTTTCCTACGAGCAGTACTTC
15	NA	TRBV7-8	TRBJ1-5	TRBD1	CASSTRQGSHQPQHF	TGTGCCAGCAGCACCCGACAGGGCTCCCACCAGCCCCAGCATTTT
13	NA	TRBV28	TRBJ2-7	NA	CASSLGLGREQYF	TGTGCCAGCAGTTTAGGGCTGGGTCGGGAGCAGTACTTC
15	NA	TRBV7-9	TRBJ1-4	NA	CASSRPAGVGEKLFF	TGTGCCAGCAGCCGTCCCGCGGGGGTAGGTGAAAAACTGTTTTTT
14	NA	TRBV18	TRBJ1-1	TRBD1	CASSPQGAGTEAFF	TGTGCCAGCTCACCCCAGGGGGCTGGCACTGAAGCTTTCTTT
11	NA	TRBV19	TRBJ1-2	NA	CASSHGVGYTF	TGTGCCAGTAGTCACGGGGTTGGCTACACCTTC
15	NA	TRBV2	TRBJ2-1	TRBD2	CASRGLAGVGNEQFF	TGTGCCAGCAGAGGACTAGCGGGAGTGGGGAATGAGCAGTTCTTC
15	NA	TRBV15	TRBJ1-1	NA	CATSSRAGPSAEAFF	TGTGCCACCAGCAGCCGTGCGGGACCATCGGCTGAAGCTTTCTTT
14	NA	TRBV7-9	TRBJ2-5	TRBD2	CASSQSGGGETQYF	TGTGCCAGCAGCCAGAGCGGGGGAGGAGAGACCCAGTACTTC
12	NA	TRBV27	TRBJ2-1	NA	CASSLTTSSLFF	TGTGCCAGCAGTTTAACTACTAGCTCTCTGTTCTTC
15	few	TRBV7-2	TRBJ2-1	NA	CASSLKDSAYNEQFF	TGTGCCAGCAGCTTAAAGGACTCCGCCTACAATGAGCAGTTCTTC
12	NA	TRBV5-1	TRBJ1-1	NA	CASRGEISEAFF	TGCGCCAGCAGAGGGGAAATAAGTGAAGCTTTCTTT
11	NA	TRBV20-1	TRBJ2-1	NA	CSAHVLNEQFF	TGCAGCGCGCACGTTCTGAATGAGCAGTTCTTC
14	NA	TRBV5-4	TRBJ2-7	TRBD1	CASSQDRASHEQYF	TGTGCCAGCAGTCAGGACAGGGCCTCCCACGAGCAGTACTTC
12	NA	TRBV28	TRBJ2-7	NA	CASSGMPYEQYF	TGTGCCAGCTCCGGGATGCCCTACGAGCAGTACTTC
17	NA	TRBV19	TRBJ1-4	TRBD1	CASSTRDSGAANEKLFF	TGTGCCAGTAGTACAAGGGACAGCGGCGCCGCTAATGAAAAACTGTTTTTT
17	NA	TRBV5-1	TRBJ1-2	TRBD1	CASSLDFNIYRGDGYTF	TGCGCCAGCAGCCTAGACTTTAACATATACAGGGGAGATGGCTACACCTTC
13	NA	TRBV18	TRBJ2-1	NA	CASSSQGTGEQFF	TGTGCCAGCTCATCGCAGGGTACCGGTGAGCAGTTCTTC
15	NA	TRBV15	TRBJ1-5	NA	CATSRANTGFQPQHF	TGTGCCACCAGCAGGGCGAATACAGGGTTTCAGCCCCAGCATTTT
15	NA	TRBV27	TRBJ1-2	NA	CASSWGEASNYGYTF	TGTGCCAGCAGCTGGGGGGAGGCTTCTAACTATGGCTACACCTTC
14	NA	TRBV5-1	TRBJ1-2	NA	CASSPTEPVYGYTF	TGCGCCAGCAGCCCGACGGAGCCCGTCTATGGCTACACCTTC
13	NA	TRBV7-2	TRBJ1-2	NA	CASSSGQIHGYTF	TGTGCCAGCAGCTCCGGACAGATCCACGGCTACACCTTC
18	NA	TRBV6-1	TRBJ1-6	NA	CASSEATRVVFNNSPLHF	TGTGCCAGCAGTGAAGCGACTAGGGTCGTGTTTAATAATTCACCCCTCCACTTT
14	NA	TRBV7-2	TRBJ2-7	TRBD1	CASSPRTGVSEQYF	TGTGCCAGCAGCCCCAGGACAGGGGTATCCGAGCAGTACTTC
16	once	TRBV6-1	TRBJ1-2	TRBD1	CASSERSRGLNYGYTF	TGTGCCAGCAGTGAAAGGAGCAGGGGGTTGAACTATGGCTACACCTTC
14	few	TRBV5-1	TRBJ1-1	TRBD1	CASSSDRGQTEAFF	TGCGCCAGCAGTTCGGACAGGGGGCAAACTGAAGCTTTCTTT
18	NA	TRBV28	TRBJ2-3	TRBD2	CASSLLAGGPGSTDTQYF	TGTGCCAGCAGTCTATTAGCGGGAGGGCCGGGGAGCACAGATACGCAGTATTTT
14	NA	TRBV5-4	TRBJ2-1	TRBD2	CASSLGTSGNEQFF	TGTGCCAGCAGCTTAGGGACTAGCGGAAATGAGCAGTTCTTC
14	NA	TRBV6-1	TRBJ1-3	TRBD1	CASSEGTGGNTIYF	TGTGCCAGCAGTGAGGGGACAGGGGGAAACACCATATATTTT
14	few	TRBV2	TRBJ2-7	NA	CATSGRLAAYEQYF	TGTGCCACCTCCGGTCGGCTAGCCGCCTACGAGCAGTACTTC
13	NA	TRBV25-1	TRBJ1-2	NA	CASSVGTNYGYTF	TGTGCCAGCAGTGTCGGGACAAACTATGGCTACACCTTC
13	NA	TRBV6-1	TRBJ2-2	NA	CAGRTPLVGELFF	TGTGCCGGCAGGACTCCCCTGGTGGGGGAGCTGTTTTTT
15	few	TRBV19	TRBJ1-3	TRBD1	CASSTPGQGADTIYF	TGTGCCAGTAGTACCCCAGGACAGGGGGCTGACACCATATATTTT
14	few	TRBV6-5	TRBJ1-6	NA	CAASLSKQGSPLHF	TGTGCCGCGTCGCTCTCTAAACAGGGTTCACCCCTCCACTTT